This TCR beta chain was recorded in a study of control samples from healthy donors and cancer patients. TCRdb keeps only in-frame clones here, not all; method: immunoSEQ multiplex PCR. This sample yields around 130,000 clones, of which roughly 86% are seen a single time; approximately 7.5% belongs to the top ten. The V and J ends lost 6 bases and 4 bases respectively, with 15 bases between them. The germline gives CDR1 SNHLY, CDR2 FYNNEI. The CDR3 length is 14 residues. This TCR was recovered from a man in his fifties or sixties with head and neck cancer. This chain joins TRBV2 and TRBJ1-1; D is possibly TRBD1 (6 bases). The sample was PBMCs. The CDR3 loop reads CASSIQGVGTEAFF. DNA of the CDR3: TGTGCCAGCAGCATACAGGGCGTAGGCACTGAAGCTTTCTTT.